Given below is one T cell receptor (beta chain) in context. This sample stems from a study of blood T cell repertoires in COVID-19. In the study overall: Sample material is recorded as cDNA or gDNA derived from T cells, B-cell-depleted T cells, or PBMCs.

The CDR3 has 15 amino acids. V lost 1 base and J lost 5; bases outside the gene matches: 7. The germline gives CDR1 GTSNPN, CDR2 SVGIG (reference sequence). Per the original data handling: Estimates of nucleated cell counts were drawn from the amplification of reference gene primers. Sequencing used immunoSEQ multiplex PCR; TCRdb keeps in-frame clones, though not all of them. That table supplies the V and J calls and clone size; D and trimming were determined from the DNA. Here the sample spans a few hundred thousand clones, approximately 87% being singletons. Cohorts were based on clinical histories the participants reported. Two negative PCRs, clearance, or symptom resolution characterized the recovered Cohort 3 donors.

The receptor's source is a woman aged 40 to 50 who had recovered from COVID-19. Sequencing used PBMCs or T cells enriched from blood (not recorded which). J is TRBJ2-5 and V is TRBV30, with 10 bases identical to TRBD2. CDR3 sequence reads: CAWSEAGGPLETQYF. The DNA of the CDR3 is TGTGCCTGGAGTGAAGCGGGAGGGCCCCTCGAGACCCAGTACTTC.